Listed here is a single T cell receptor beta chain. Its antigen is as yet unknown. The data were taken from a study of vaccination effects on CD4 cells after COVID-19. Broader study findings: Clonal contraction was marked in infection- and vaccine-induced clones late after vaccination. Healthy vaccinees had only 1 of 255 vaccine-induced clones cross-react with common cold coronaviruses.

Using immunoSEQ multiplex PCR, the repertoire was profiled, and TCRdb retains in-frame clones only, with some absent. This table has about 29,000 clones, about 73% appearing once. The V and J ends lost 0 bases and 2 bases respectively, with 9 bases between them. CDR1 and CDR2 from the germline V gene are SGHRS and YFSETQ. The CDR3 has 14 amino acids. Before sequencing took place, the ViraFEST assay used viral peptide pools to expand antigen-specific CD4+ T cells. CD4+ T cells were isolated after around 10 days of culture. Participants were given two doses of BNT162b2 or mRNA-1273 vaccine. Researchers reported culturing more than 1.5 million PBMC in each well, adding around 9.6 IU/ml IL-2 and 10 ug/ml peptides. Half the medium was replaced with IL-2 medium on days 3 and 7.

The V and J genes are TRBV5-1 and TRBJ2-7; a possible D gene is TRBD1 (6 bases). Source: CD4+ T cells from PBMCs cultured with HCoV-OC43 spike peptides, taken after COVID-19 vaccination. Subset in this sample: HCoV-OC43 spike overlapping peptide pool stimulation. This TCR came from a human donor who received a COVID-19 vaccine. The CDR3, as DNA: TGCGCCAGCAGCTTGGACAGGACAGCCTACGAGCAGTACTTC. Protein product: CASSLDRTAYEQYF.